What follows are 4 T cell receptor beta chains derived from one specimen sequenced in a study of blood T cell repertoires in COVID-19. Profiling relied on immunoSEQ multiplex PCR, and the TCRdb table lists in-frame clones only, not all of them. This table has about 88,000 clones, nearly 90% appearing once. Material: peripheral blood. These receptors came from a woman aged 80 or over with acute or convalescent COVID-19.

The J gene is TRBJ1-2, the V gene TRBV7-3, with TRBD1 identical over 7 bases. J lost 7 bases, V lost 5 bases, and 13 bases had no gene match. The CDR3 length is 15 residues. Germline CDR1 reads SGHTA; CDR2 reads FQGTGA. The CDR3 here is CASSRSGTETAGYTF. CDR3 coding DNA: TGTGCCAGCAGCAGATCCGGGACAGAAACCGCTGGCTACACCTTC.

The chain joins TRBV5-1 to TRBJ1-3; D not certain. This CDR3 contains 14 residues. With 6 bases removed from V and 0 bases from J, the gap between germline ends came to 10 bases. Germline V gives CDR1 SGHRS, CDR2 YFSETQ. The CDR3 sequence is CASKIESSGNTIYF. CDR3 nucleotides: TGCGCCAGCAAAATAGAGAGCTCTGGAAACACCATATATTTT.

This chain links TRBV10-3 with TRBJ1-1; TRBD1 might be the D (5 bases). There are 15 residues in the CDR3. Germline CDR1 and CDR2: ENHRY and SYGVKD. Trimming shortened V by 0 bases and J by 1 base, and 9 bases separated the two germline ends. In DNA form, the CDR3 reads TGTGCCATCAGTGAGTCAGGGGTTCCGAACACTGAAGCTTTCTTT. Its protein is CAISESGVPNTEAFF.

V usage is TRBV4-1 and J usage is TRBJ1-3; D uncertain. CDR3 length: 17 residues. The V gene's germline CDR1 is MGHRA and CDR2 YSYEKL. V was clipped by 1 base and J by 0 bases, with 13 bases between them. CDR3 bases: TGCGCCAGCAGCCAAGCCCCTGGCACCGACTCTGGAAACACCATATATTTT. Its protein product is CASSQAPGTDSGNTIYF.